This T cell receptor (beta chain) was identified during a study of cytomegalovirus exposure and HLA in healthy donors. Trimming pared 5 bases from V and 4 bases from J, leaving 7 bases between. From germline, CDR1 is ENHRY and CDR2 SYGVKD. The CDR3 covers 12 residues. 60 Vbeta and 13 Jbeta primers were used in PCR. Repertoires were generated with immunoSEQ multiplex PCR, while TCRdb's copy carries only in-frame clones and drops some. The sample consists of around 150,000 clones, around 80% of them appearing once. The clonotype originates from a woman between 35 and 50 years old in good health and CMV-seronegative. This sequence joins TRBV10-3 and TRBJ2-3; no definite D call. Sequencing used PBMCs. The chain's CDR3 is CAISQDSDTQYF. The CDR3, as DNA: TGTGCCATCAGTCAGGATTCAGATACGCAGTATTTT.